This T cell receptor (beta chain) was captured in a study of cytomegalovirus exposure and HLA in healthy donors. The PCR had 60 Vbeta and 13 Jbeta primers. Assay: immunoSEQ multiplex PCR; the TCRdb copy retains only in-frame clones and omits some. The repertoire consists of around 83,000 clones, with around four fifths occurring once and the leading ten covering approximately 4.8%. This CDR3 contains 15 residues. CDR1 SGHRS and CDR2 YFSETQ come from the germline V gene. J lost 6 bases, V lost 0 bases, and 4 bases had no gene match. The sequence derives from a male donor in good health and CMV-seropositive. The specimen was PBMCs. This chain joins TRBV5-1 and TRBJ2-1; 9 positions match TRBD1. The CDR3 is CASSLVGTGRNEQFF. The CDR3 nucleotides are TGCGCCAGCAGCTTGGTGGGGACAGGGCGCAATGAGCAGTTCTTC.